Each of the 13 T cell receptor beta chains below was sequenced from the same sample in a study of cytomegalovirus exposure and HLA in healthy donors. The PCR had 60 Vbeta and 13 Jbeta primers. Sequenced by immunoSEQ multiplex PCR; TCRdb stores in-frame clones only, minus some. The table includes roughly 160,000 clones, roughly 79% detected once. Sequencing input: PBMCs. These receptors all stem from a woman aged 45 to 65 in good health and CMV-seronegative.

This chain uses TRBV6-6 with TRBJ2-5; the D gene is possibly TRBD1 (6 bases). The DNA matches TRBJ2-7 better at its end, which makes the J call doubtful. The CDR3 has 14 residues. CDR1 is MNHNY and CDR2 is SVGAGI in the germline V gene (reference sequence). CDR3 in amino acids: CASRESTGYHEQYF. CDR3 nucleotide sequence: TGTGCCAGCAGGGAATCTACAGGGTACCACGAGCAGTACTTC.

This clone has more than one count but fewer than ten. The chain combines TRBV15 with TRBJ1-1, with 7 bases lining up with TRBD1. The CDR3 totals 12 residues. V shed 3 bases, J shed 13 bases, and the junction held 8 bases outside the gene matches. The germline CDR1 and CDR2 sequences are LNHNV and YYDKDF (reference sequence). The CDR3 DNA follows: TGTGCCACCAGCAGTGAAGACAGGGTTGTTTTCTTT. Residues: CATSSEDRVVFF.

The rearrangement joins TRBV9 to TRBJ2-2; a weak D match, TRBD2 (6 bases). Trimming left V 0 bases short and J 0 bases short, with 9 bases between. Per the germline V gene, CDR1 is SGDLS and CDR2 is YYNGEE. There are 16 residues in the CDR3. The CDR3 coding sequence is TGTGCCAGCAGCGTAGCTATAGCGGCGAACACCGGGGAGCTGTTTTTT. This sequence encodes CASSVAIAANTGELFF. Drawing the rest from reference TRBV9 and TRBJ2-2, the complete variable domain is DSGVTQTPKHLITATGQRVTLRCSPRSGDLSVYWYQQSLDQGLQFLIQYYNGEERAKGNILERFSAQQFPDLHSELNLSSLELGDSALYFCASSVAIAANTGELFFGEGSRLTVL.

The rearrangement uses TRBV5-4 and TRBJ2-2; D uncertain. Trimming removed 1 base from V and 0 bases from J, with 4 bases in between. Germline V gene sequence: CDR1 SGHNT, CDR2 YYREEE (reference sequence). The CDR3 extends over 14 amino acids. The CDR3 here is CASSLPANTGELFF. In DNA form, the CDR3 reads TGTGCCAGCAGCTTGCCAGCGAACACCGGGGAGCTGTTTTTT.

V and J are TRBV7-2 and TRBJ2-3, with TRBD2 as a possible D gene (6 bases). The germline V gene has CDR1 SGHTA and CDR2 FQGNSA. The CDR3 length is 14 residues. Deletions cut 4 bases from V and 1 base from J, with 9 bases between. For the CDR3, the DNA is TGTGCCAGCAGCTGGGGGGTAGGCACAGATACGCAGTATTTT. Amino acid sequence: CASSWGVGTDTQYF. Filled out from reference TRBV7-2 and TRBJ2-3, the complete variable domain reads GAGVSQSPSNKVTEKGKDVELRCDPISGHTALYWYRQSLGQGLEFLIYFQGNSAPDKSGLPSDRFSAERTGGSVSTLTIQRTQQEDSAVYLCASSWGVGTDTQYFGPGTRLTVL.

The CDR3 DNA follows: TGTGCCAGTAGTATCCAGGGATCGACCCAGTTCTTC. Protein: CASSIQGSTQFF. The chain has TRBV19 and TRBJ2-1; D is possibly TRBD1 (5 bases). The V gene's germline CDR1 is LNHDA and CDR2 SQIVND (reference sequence). The CDR3 runs 12 residues. The germline V and J ends were trimmed by 3 bases and 13 bases, with 13 bases remaining between them.

The chain joins TRBV7-9 to TRBJ1-6, with 8 positions matching TRBD1. The CDR3 is 17 amino acids. V lost 6 bases and J lost 0; bases outside the gene matches: 7. The germline CDR1 and CDR2 sequences are SEHNR and FQNEAQ (reference sequence). In DNA form, the CDR3 reads TGTGCCAGCAGTTCAGGGGGCACGGCCTCCTATAATTCACCCCTCCACTTT. Translated, it gives CASSSGGTASYNSPLHF.

The chain combines TRBV28 with TRBJ2-7; D perhaps matches TRBD2 (5 bases). The CDR3 covers 12 residues. The germline V and J ends were trimmed by 4 bases and 5 bases, with 9 bases remaining between them. The germline V gene has CDR1 MDHEN and CDR2 SYDVKM. The CDR3 reads CASSSGIHEQYF. CDR3 in DNA: TGTGCCAGCAGTTCGGGGATCCACGAGCAGTACTTC.

This clone came up once. The chain is built from TRBV5-1 and TRBJ2-1; tentatively, D is TRBD1 (7 bases). V lost 0 bases and J 10 bases, leaving 17 bases between the germline ends. This CDR3 region has 15 residues. The germline CDR1 and CDR2 sequences are SGHRS and YFSETQ. The CDR3 DNA follows: TGCGCCAGCAGCTTGGTGTCAGGGGGGATTCGGGAGCAGTTCTTC. This encodes CASSLVSGGIREQFF.

This rearrangement joins TRBV18 to TRBJ2-5; 12 bases agree with TRBD2. Germline V gives CDR1 KGHSH, CDR2 LQKENI. The CDR3 spans 17 residues. V lost 5 bases, J lost 3 bases, and 10 bases stayed unmatched. CDR3 loop: CASSSTSGSGAKETQYF. CDR3 bases: TGTGCCAGCTCATCGACTAGCGGGAGCGGCGCGAAAGAGACCCAGTACTTC. Using reference TRBV18 and TRBJ2-5 for the parts outside the CDR3, the full variable domain is NAGVMQNPRHLVRRRGQEARLRCSPMKGHSHVYWYRQLPEEGLKFMVYLQKENIIDESGMPKERFSAEFPKEGPSILRIQQVVRGDSAAYFCASSSTSGSGAKETQYFGPGTRLLVL.

The V and J genes are TRBV19 and TRBJ2-5; D is perhaps TRBD1 (6 bases). Judging by the DNA end, TRBJ2-7 fits better; the J call may be wrong. The CDR3 covers 14 residues. Germline assignment: CDR1 LNHDA and CDR2 SQIVND (reference sequence). The CDR3 sequence: CASSIYGQHYEQYF. CDR3 DNA sequence: TGTGCCAGTAGTATATACGGACAGCATTACGAGCAGTACTTC.

This clone was counted a few times. The rearrangement joins TRBV6-5 to TRBJ2-2; 7 positions agree with TRBD1. This CDR3 spans 16 amino acids. Per the germline V gene, CDR1 is MNHEY and CDR2 is SVGAGI. V shed 4 bases, J shed 5 bases, and the junction held 10 bases outside the gene matches. The CDR3 nucleotides are TGTGCCAGCAGTTCCCCTCGACAGGGCAGAACCGGGGAGCTGTTTTTT. Protein product: CASSSPRQGRTGELFF.

In its sample, this clone was seen once. The rearrangement uses TRBV2 and TRBJ2-1; TRBD1 is a possible D gene (5 bases). This CDR3 is 11 amino acids long. V was trimmed by 5 bases and J by 10 bases, leaving 9 bases between them. Per germline, CDR1 SNHLY and CDR2 FYNNEI. Here the CDR3 DNA reads TGTGCCAGCAGTAGGACACTCGAGCAGTTCTTC. This codes for CASSRTLEQFF.